These T cell receptor beta chains were read from a single sample in a study of blood T cell repertoires in COVID-19. The method was immunoSEQ multiplex PCR; TCRdb's version includes in-frame clones alone and lacks a portion of them. The sample records around 250,000 clones, approximately 82% being singletons. The sample comprised peripheral blood. These receptors were collected from a woman older than 75 with acute or convalescent COVID-19. Each CDR3 is given with its conserved first and last residue. D genes are given only for firm matches. Expanded clones are given a class, and other clones once, few, many or no size at all.

J gene,D gene,V gene,clone size,CDR3 protein,CDR3 DNA
TRBJ2-3,-,TRBV7-9,-,CASSFGGPLPNSDTQYF,TGTGCCAGCAGCTTCGGAGGACCGCTCCCGAATTCAGATACGCAGTATTTT
TRBJ2-1,TRBD2,TRBV2,-,CASSEGLAGGRSSYNEQFF,TGTGCCAGCAGTGAAGGACTAGCGGGGGGAAGGAGCTCCTACAATGAGCAGTTCTTC
TRBJ2-7,-,TRBV28,-,CASSLGGTHLSEQYF,TGTGCCAGCAGTTTGGGCGGGACCCATCTTTCCGAGCAGTACTTC
TRBJ2-6,-,TRBV9,-,CASSPDVIGANVLTF,TGTGCCAGCAGCCCAGATGTGATTGGGGCCAACGTCCTGACTTTC
TRBJ2-1,-,TRBV5-1,-,CASSLRPLGEANEQFF,TGCGCCAGCAGCTTACGACCCCTAGGGGAGGCCAATGAGCAGTTCTTC
TRBJ1-1,-,TRBV2,-,CASERDRGTEAFF,TGTGCCAGCGAGAGGGATAGAGGTACTGAAGCTTTCTTT
TRBJ1-2,TRBD1,TRBV28,-,CASSTDRVYGYTF,TGTGCCAGCAGCACAGACAGGGTATACGGCTACACCTTC
TRBJ2-2,TRBD1,TRBV24-1,-,CATSDPQGATTGELFF,TGTGCCACCAGTGACCCTCAGGGGGCGACCACCGGGGAGCTGTTTTTT
TRBJ2-7,TRBD1,TRBV27,-,CASSLTPSGTGNEQYF,TGTGCCAGCAGTTTAACCCCCTCCGGGACAGGGAACGAGCAGTACTTC
TRBJ1-2,-,TRBV4-3,few,CASSQDTGLGGYTF,TGCGCCAGCAGCCAAGATACAGGGCTCGGTGGCTACACCTTC
TRBJ1-4,-,TRBV5-1,-,CASSLTATNEKLFF,TGCGCCAGCAGCTTGACTGCAACTAATGAAAAACTGTTTTTT
TRBJ1-5,-,TRBV2,-,CASTGGNQPQHF,TGTGCCAGCACAGGGGGCAATCAGCCCCAGCATTTT
TRBJ2-5,TRBD2,TRBV5-1,-,CASSLGASGVQETQYF,TGCGCCAGCAGTTTGGGAGCTAGCGGGGTCCAAGAGACCCAGTACTTC
TRBJ2-1,-,TRBV4-1,-,CASSQHRLSNNEQFF,TGCGCCAGCAGTCAACACAGATTGTCTAACAATGAGCAGTTCTTC
TRBJ1-4,-,TRBV2,-,CASSEVREGEKLFF,TGTGCCAGCAGTGAGGTCAGGGAGGGAGAAAAACTGTTTTTT
TRBJ1-5,-,TRBV6-2/TRBV6-3,-,CASSYSNTNQPQHF,TGTGCCAGCAGTTACTCCAACACCAATCAGCCCCAGCATTTT
TRBJ2-7,TRBD2,TRBV3-1/TRBV3-2,-,CASSRGRESTSRSSYEQYF,TGTGCCAGCAGCCGGGGGAGGGAAAGCACCTCGAGGAGCTCCTACGAGCAGTACTTC
TRBJ2-4,-,TRBV6-5,once,CASSYQDSSKNIQYF,TGTGCCAGCAGTTACCAGGACTCGAGCAAAAACATTCAGTACTTC
TRBJ2-7,-,TRBV6-6,-,CASRRDVYEQYF,TGTGCCAGCAGGCGGGACGTCTACGAGCAGTACTTC
TRBJ2-2,-,TRBV7-8,-,CASSRGTPWAGELFF,TGTGCCAGCAGCCGAGGGACACCCTGGGCCGGGGAGCTGTTTTTT